The clone carrying this T cell receptor beta chain has just one count. Trimming cost V 1 base and J 7 bases; bases outside gene matches: 5. This CDR3 is built from 15 residues. Germline V gene sequence: CDR1 LGHNA, CDR2 YNFKEQ. This sample is part of a study of cytomegalovirus exposure and HLA in healthy donors. PCR primers comprised 60 Vbeta and 13 Jbeta primers. As originally analysed: Per a later analysis, the number of unique TCR beta chains was around 80 million, of which around 10 million were shared. Measured with immunoSEQ multiplex PCR; TCRdb has only the in-frame clones, and not every one. The V and J calls and clone size are taken from that table; D and trimming were inferred from the DNA. The sample has about 150,000 clones; 55% to 80% are singletons.

The sequenced material came from PBMCs. The rearrangement joins TRBV4-2 to TRBJ1-2, with TRBD1 identical over 11 bases. This TCR derives from a middle-aged woman in good health and CMV-seronegative. Here the CDR3 reads CASSQAGQGASGYTF. DNA of the CDR3: TGTGCCAGCAGCCAAGCAGGACAGGGGGCGAGTGGCTACACCTTC.